Listed below are T cell receptor beta chains from one sample, sequenced in a study of CD8 T cells in Susac syndrome. Each CDR3 protein gets one entry after TCRdb re-called the immunoSEQ multiplex PCR reads with MiXCR. Here the sample spans about 69,000 distinct CDR3 sequences, around nine tenths being singletons. The specimen was CD8+ T cells from PBMCs. These receptors were collected from a human donor with multiple sclerosis. Each CDR3 is given with its conserved first and last residue. The size field is filled for only some rows; it gives once, few, many or a size class.

j_gene | abundance | v_gene | CDR3aa
TRBJ1-2 | - | TRBV7-6 | CASSLTGTASYGYTF
TRBJ1-2 | - | TRBV6-2/TRBV6-3 | CASSSPGTVENANYGYTF
TRBJ1-2 | - | TRBV5-1 | CASSFGTGGIRYGYTF
TRBJ2-2 | - | TRBV9 | CASSQTIGTGVTGELFF
TRBJ2-3 | few | TRBV28 | CASSLGLDTQYF
TRBJ2-4 | - | TRBV2 | CASSGSENIQYF
TRBJ2-1 | - | TRBV27 | CASSSYSNEQFF
TRBJ2-3 | once | TRBV2 | CASSEAMRGTQYF
TRBJ2-7 | - | TRBV4-1 | CASSQDGPEGGYYEQYF
TRBJ2-1 | - | TRBV27 | CASSAVLSYNEQFF
TRBJ2-1 | - | TRBV7-9 | CASSLGAYTQQNNEQFF
TRBJ1-2 | - | TRBV10-1 | CASNGQRESANYGYTF
TRBJ2-1 | - | TRBV20-1 | CSARDIRGSLYNEQFF
TRBJ2-7 | - | TRBV20-1 | CSARDLSSYEQYF
TRBJ2-7 | - | TRBV20-1 | CSASSGDEQYF
TRBJ2-1 | - | TRBV7-3 | CASSLTENNEQFF
TRBJ2-2 | - | TRBV12-3/TRBV12-4 | CASSPEFGELFF